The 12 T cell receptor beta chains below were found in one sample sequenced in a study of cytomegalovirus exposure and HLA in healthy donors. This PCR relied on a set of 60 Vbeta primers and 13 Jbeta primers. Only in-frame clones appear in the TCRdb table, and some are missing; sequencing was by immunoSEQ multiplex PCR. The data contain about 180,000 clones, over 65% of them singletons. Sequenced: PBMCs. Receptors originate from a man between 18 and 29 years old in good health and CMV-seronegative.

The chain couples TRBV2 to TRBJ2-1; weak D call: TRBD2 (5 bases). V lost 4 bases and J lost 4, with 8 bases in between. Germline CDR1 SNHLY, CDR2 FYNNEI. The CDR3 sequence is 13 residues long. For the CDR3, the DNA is TGTGCCAGCAGTGGCCGGGGATACAATGAGCAGTTCTTC. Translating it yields CASSGRGYNEQFF.

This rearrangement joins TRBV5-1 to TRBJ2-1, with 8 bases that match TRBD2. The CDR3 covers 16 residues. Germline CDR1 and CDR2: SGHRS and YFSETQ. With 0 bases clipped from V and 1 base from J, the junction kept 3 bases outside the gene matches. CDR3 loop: CASSLVGGRSYNEQFF. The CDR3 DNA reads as TGCGCCAGCAGCTTGGTCGGCGGGAGGTCCTACAATGAGCAGTTCTTC.

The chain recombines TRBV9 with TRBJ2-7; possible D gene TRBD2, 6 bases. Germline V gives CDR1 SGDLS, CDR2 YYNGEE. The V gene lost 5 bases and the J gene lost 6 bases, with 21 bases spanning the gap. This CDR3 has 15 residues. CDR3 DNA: TGTGCCAGCAGTCGTAACCGGGACTTAATCTCCGAGCAGTACTTC. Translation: CASSRNRDLISEQYF.

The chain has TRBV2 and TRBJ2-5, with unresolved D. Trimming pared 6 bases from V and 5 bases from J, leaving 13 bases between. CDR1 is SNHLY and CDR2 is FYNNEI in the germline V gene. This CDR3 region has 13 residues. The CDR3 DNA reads TGTGCCAGCAGCCCCCCACGGTCCGAGACCCAGTACTTC. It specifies CASSPPRSETQYF.

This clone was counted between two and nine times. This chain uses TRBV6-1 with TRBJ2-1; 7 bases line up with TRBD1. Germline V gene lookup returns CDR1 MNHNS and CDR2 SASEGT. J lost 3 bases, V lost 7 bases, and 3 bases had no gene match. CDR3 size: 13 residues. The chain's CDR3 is CASTGQIYNEQFF. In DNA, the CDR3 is TGTGCCAGCACGGGACAGATCTACAATGAGCAGTTCTTC.

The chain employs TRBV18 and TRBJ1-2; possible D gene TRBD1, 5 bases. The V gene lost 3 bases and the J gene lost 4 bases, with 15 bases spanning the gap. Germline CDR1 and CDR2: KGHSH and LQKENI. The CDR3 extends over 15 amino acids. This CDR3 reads CASSPLAGPLYGYTF. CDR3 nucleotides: TGTGCCAGCTCACCGCTTGCGGGGCCACTCTATGGCTACACCTTC.

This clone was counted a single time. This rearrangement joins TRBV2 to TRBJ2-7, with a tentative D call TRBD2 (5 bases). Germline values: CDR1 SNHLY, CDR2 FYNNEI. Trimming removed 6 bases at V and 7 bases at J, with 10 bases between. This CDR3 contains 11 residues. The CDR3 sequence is CASSLRGEQYF. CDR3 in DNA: TGTGCCAGCAGCCTCCGAGGGGAGCAGTACTTC.

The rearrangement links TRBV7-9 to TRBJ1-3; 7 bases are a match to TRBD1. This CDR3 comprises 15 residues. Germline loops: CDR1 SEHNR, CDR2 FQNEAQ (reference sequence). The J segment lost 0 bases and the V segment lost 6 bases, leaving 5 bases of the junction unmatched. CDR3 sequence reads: CASRHRDSSGNTIYF. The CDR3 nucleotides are TGTGCCAGCAGGCACCGGGACAGCTCTGGAAACACCATATATTTT.

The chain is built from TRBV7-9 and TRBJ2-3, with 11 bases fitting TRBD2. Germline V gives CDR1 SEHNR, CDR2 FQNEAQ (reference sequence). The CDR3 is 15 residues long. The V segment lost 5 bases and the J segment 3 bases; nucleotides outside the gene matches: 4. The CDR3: CASSLSSGRTDTQYF. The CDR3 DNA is TGTGCCAGCAGCCTATCTAGCGGGAGGACAGATACGCAGTATTTT.

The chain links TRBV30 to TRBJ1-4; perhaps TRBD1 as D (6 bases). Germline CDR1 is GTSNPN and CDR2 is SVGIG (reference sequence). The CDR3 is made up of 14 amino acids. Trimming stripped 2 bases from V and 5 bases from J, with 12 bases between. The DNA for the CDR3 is TGTGCCTGGAGTCTTGGACAGACGAATGAAAAACTGTTTTTT. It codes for CAWSLGQTNEKLFF.

The CDR3 protein is CASSSQTGHTGELFF. The DNA for the CDR3 is TGTGCCAGCAGCTCACAGACAGGGCACACCGGGGAGCTGTTTTTT. The gene calls are TRBV7-3 and TRBJ2-2; 7 positions match TRBD1. CDR1 and CDR2 (germline): SGHTA, FQGTGA. J gave up 3 bases and V 4 bases, and 5 bases lay outside the gene matches. This CDR3 has 15 amino acids. Based on the CDR3 plus reference TRBV7-3 and TRBJ2-2, the full variable domain is GAGVSQTPSNKVTEKGKYVELRCDPISGHTALYWYRQSLGQGPEFLIYFQGTGAADDSGLPNDRFFAVRPEGSVSTLKIQRTERGDSAVYLCASSSQTGHTGELFFGEGSRLTVL.

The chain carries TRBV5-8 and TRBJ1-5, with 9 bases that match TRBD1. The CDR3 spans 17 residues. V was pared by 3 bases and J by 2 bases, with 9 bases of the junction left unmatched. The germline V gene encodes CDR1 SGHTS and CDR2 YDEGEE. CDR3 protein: CASSSGQGLVRNQPQHF. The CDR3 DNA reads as TGTGCCAGCAGCTCAGGACAGGGGTTGGTTCGCAATCAGCCCCAGCATTTT.